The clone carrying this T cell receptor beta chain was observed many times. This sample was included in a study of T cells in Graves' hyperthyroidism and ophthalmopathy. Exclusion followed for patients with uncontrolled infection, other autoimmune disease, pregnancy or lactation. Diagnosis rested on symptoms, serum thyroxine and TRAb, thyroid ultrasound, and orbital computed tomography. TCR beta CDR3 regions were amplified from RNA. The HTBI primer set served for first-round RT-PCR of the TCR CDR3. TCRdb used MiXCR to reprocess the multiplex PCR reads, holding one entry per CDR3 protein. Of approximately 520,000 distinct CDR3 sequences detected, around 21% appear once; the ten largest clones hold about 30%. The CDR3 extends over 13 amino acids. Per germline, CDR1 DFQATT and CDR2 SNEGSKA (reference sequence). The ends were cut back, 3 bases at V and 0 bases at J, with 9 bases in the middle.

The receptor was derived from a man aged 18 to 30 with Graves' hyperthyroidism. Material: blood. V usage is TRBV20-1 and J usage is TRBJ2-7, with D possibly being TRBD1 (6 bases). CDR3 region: CSASQGSSYEQYF. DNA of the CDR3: TGCAGTGCTAGTCAGGGGAGCTCCTACGAGCAGTACTTC.